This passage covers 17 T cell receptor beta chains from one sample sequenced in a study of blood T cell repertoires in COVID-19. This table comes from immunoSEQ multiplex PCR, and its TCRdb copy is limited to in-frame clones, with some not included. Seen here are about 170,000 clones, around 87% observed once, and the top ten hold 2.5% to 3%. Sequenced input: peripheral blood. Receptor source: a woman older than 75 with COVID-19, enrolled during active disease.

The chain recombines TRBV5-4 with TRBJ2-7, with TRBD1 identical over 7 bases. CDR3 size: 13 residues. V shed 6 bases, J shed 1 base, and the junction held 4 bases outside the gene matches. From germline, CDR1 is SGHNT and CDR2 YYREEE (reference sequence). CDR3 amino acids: CASTRDRSYEQYF. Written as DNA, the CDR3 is TGTGCCAGCACAAGGGACAGATCCTACGAGCAGTACTTC.

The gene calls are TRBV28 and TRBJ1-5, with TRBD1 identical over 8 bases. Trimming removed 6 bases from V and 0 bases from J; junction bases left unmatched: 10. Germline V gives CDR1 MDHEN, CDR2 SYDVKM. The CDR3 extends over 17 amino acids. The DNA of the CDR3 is TGTGCCAGCAGCAACATTCGACAGGGGCATAGCAATCAGCCCCAGCATTTT. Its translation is CASSNIRQGHSNQPQHF. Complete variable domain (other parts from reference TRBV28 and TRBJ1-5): DVKVTQSSRYLVKRTGEKVFLECVQDMDHENMFWYRQDPGLGLRLIYFSYDVKMKEKGDIPEGYSVSREKKERFSLILESASTNQTSMYLCASSNIRQGHSNQPQHFGDGTRLSIL.

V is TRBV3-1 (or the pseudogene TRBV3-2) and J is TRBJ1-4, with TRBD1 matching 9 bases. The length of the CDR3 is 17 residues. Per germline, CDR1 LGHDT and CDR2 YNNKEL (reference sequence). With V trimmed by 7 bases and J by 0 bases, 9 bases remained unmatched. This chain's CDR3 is CASTSSRDRATNEKLFF. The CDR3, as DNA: TGTGCCAGCACCTCTTCCCGGGACAGGGCAACTAATGAAAAACTGTTTTTT.

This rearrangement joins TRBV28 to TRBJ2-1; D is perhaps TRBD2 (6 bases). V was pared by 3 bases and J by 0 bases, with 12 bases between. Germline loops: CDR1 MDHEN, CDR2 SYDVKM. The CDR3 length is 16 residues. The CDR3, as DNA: TGTGCCAGCAGTTTCGTGTGGCGGGGCTCCTACAATGAGCAGTTCTTC. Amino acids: CASSFVWRGSYNEQFF. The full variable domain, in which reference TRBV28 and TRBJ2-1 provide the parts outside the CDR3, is DVKVTQSSRYLVKRTGEKVFLECVQDMDHENMFWYRQDPGLGLRLIYFSYDVKMKEKGDIPEGYSVSREKKERFSLILESASTNQTSMYLCASSFVWRGSYNEQFFGPGTRLTVL.

CDR3 coding DNA: TGTGCCAGTCGGACTAGCGGGAGTATATCCTACGAGCAGTACTTC. Its translation is CASRTSGSISYEQYF. The rearrangement links TRBV19 to TRBJ2-7, with 13 nucleotides matching TRBD2. V shed 8 bases, J shed 1 base, and the junction held 5 bases outside the gene matches. The CDR3 totals 15 residues. CDR1 and CDR2 from the germline V gene are LNHDA and SQIVND (reference sequence).

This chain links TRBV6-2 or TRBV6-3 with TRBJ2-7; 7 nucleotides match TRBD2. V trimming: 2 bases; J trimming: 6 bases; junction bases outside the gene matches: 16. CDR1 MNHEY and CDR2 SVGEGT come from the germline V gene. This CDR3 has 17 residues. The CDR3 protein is CASSYDLAETRSGEQYF. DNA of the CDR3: TGTGCCAGCAGTTACGATCTAGCGGAGACACGTAGTGGCGAGCAGTACTTC.

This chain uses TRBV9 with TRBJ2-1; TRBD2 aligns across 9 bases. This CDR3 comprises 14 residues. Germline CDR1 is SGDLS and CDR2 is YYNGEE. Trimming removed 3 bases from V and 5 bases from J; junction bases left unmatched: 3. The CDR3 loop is CASSGIAGDNEQFF. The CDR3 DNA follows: TGTGCCAGCAGCGGAATAGCGGGGGACAATGAGCAGTTCTTC.

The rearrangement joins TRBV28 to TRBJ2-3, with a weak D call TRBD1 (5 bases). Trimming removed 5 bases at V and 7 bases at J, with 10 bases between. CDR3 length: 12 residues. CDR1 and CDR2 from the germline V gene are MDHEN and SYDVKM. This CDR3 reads CASSERGYTQYF. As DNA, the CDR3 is TGTGCCAGCAGTGAAAGGGGATATACGCAGTATTTT.

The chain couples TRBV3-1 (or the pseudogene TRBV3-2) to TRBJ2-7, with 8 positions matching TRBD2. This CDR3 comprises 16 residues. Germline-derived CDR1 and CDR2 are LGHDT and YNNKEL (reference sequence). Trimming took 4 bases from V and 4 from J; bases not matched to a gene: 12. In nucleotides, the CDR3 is TGTGCCAGCAGCCGAACTCGAATAGCGGGACGGTACGAGCAGTACTTC. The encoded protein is CASSRTRIAGRYEQYF.

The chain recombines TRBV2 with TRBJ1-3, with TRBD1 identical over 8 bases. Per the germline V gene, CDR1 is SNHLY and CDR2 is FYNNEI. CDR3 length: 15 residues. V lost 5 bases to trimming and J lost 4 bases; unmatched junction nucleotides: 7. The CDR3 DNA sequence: TGTGCCAGCAGTAAAGGACAGGGTGCCGGAAACACCATATATTTT. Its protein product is CASSKGQGAGNTIYF.

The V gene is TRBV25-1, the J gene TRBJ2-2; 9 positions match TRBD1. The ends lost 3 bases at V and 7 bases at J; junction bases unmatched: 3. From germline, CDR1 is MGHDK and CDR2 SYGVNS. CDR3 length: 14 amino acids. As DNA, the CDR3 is TGTGCCAGCAGTGAGTACAGGGGGCTCGGGGAGCTGTTTTTT. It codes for CASSEYRGLGELFF.

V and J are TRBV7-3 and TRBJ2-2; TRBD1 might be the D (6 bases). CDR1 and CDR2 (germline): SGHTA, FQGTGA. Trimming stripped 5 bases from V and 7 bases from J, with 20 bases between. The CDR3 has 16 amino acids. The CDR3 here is CASSTQGLKNGGELFF. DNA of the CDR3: TGTGCCAGCAGCACCCAGGGGCTTAAGAATGGCGGGGAGCTGTTTTTT.

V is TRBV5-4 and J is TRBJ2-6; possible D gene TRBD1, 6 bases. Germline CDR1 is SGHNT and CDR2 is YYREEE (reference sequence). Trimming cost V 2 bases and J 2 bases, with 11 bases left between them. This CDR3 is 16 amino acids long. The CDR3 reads CASSLGGSTGANVLTF. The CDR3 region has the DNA TGTGCCAGCAGCTTAGGGGGATCGACTGGGGCCAACGTCCTGACTTTC.

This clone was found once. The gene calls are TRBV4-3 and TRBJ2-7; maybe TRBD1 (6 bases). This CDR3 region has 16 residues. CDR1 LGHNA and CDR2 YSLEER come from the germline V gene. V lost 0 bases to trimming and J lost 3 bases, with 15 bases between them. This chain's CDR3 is CASSQENGQSLYEQYF. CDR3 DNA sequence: TGCGCCAGCAGCCAAGAAAATGGACAGTCACTCTACGAGCAGTACTTC.

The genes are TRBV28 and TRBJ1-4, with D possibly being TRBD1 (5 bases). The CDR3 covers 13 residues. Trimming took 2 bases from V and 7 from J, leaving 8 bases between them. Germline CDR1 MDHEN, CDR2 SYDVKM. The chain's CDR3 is CASSLGGGEKLFF. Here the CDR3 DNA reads TGTGCCAGCAGTTTAGGGGGAGGTGAAAAACTGTTTTTT. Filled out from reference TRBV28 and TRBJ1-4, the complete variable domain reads DVKVTQSSRYLVKRTGEKVFLECVQDMDHENMFWYRQDPGLGLRLIYFSYDVKMKEKGDIPEGYSVSREKKERFSLILESASTNQTSMYLCASSLGGGEKLFFGSGTQLSVL.

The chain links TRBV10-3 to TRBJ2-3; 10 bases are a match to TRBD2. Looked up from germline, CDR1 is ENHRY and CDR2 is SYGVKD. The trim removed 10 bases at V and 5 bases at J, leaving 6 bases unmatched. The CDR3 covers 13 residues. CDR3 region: CATSSGRGDTQYF. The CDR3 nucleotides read TGTGCCACCTCGAGCGGGAGGGGAGATACGCAGTATTTT.

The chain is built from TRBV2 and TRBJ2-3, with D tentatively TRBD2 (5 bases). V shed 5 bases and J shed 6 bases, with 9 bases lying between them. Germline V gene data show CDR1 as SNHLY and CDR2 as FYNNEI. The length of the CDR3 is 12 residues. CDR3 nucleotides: TGTGCCAGCAGTCTTAGAGGGGATACGCAGTATTTT. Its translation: CASSLRGDTQYF.